This T cell receptor beta chain was captured by sequencing in a study of shared clonotypes between healthy human individuals. Study in general: Per-donor plates numbered three CD4 naive, three CD4 memory, two CD8 naive and one CD8 memory.

The V gene's germline CDR1 is SQVTM and CDR2 ANQGSEA. This CDR3 contains 13 residues. V was pared by 5 bases and J by 3 bases, with 7 bases of the junction left unmatched. Only CD45RO-negative cells positively selected for CCR7 counted as naive CD8 cells, so terminally differentiated effector memory CD45RA+ cells were excluded. TCRdb's table, derived via immunoSEQ multiplex PCR, lists solely in-frame clones and lacks some. Counted here are almost 700,000 clones, approximately 90% occurring once; the ten biggest clones make up approximately 22%. Sequenced input: naive CD8+ T cells sorted from blood. The sequence was collected from a man aged 25 to 45 in good health. This chain connects TRBV29-1 to TRBJ2-7; 7 bases agree with TRBD2. The CDR3 region has the DNA TGCAGCGTTCGGACTAGGGAAAACTACGAGCAGTACTTC. Translated, it gives CSVRTRENYEQYF.